This T cell receptor (beta chain) was identified during a study of blood T cell repertoires in COVID-19. The overall study: Acute and convalescent COVID-19 samples came from the United States, Italy and Spain. T cells, B-cell-depleted T cells, or PBMCs provided the cDNA or gDNA that served as material.

Study processing details: Quantification of nucleated cells was approximated via reference gene primer amplification. Clones were sequenced by immunoSEQ multiplex PCR, and TCRdb holds only the in-frame ones, with some missing. D and trimming come from the DNA, and the V and J calls and clone size come from that table. The profile shows 200,000 or so clones, over 60% of them singletons. Losses at the gene ends were 8 bases for V and 1 base for J; bases not matched to a gene: 4. This CDR3 is built from 13 residues. Germline CDR1 GTSNPN, CDR2 SVGIG (reference sequence). The material sequenced was peripheral blood. The clonotype comes from a woman in her seventies with acute or convalescent COVID-19. The rearrangement joins TRBV30 to TRBJ2-3; 9 bases fit TRBD2. The DNA for the CDR3 is TGTGCCCGTAGCGGGAGCGGCACAGATACGCAGTATTTT. Encoded protein: CARSGSGTDTQYF.